Below, one T cell receptor (beta chain) is given with its context. This record comes from a study of CD8 T cells in Susac syndrome. Sequencing of TCR beta was carried out in blood CD8+ and CD4+ T cells. Bulk CD8+ and CD4+ cells came from magnetic negative isolation; CD8+ TEMRA by FACS. The CDR3 has 15 amino acids. V was clipped by 7 bases and J by 5 bases, with 19 bases between them. In germline, CDR1 is MDHEN, CDR2 SYDVKM. Roughly 0.45 to 1 ug RNA was reverse transcribed with random hexamers. Across 54 Vbeta and 13 Jbeta, immunoSEQ multiplex PCR amplified TCR beta CDR3. TCRdb recomputed calls from the immunoSEQ multiplex PCR reads with MiXCR, one row per CDR3 protein. Of 250,000 to 350,000 distinct CDR3 sequences in the sample, about 88% were seen once.

Specimen: CD8+ T cells from PBMCs. This sequence originates from a human donor with multiple sclerosis. This chain links TRBV28 with TRBJ2-3; D possibly corresponds to TRBD2 (5 bases). As DNA, the CDR3 is TGTGCCAGCATCCCGGCTGTAGGGAGCCTAGATACGCAGTATTTT. This encodes CASIPAVGSLDTQYF.